This is a list of T cell receptor beta chains from one sample in a study of immune cell composition in non-small cell lung cancer. Assay used: immunoSEQ multiplex PCR; TCRdb lists only in-frame clones, some missing. The sample includes 550 to 800 clones, 73% seen only once; the top ten take roughly 17%. Material for sequencing was lung tumor tissue. Receptors were obtained from a human donor with non-small cell lung cancer. The CDR3 runs from the conserved cysteine through the conserved F or W. Each record gives: CDR3 protein, CDR3 DNA, V gene, J gene, D gene, clone size. The D gene is left open where the match is weak. Rows give clone size only sometimes, using once, few, many, or a class for an expanded clone.

CDR3: CASSQVLRGGLSPLHF
DNA: TGCGCCAGCAGCCAAGTGCTCCGGGGGGGGCTATCACCCCTCCACTTT
V: TRBV4-3
J: TRBJ1-6
D: .
size: .

CDR3: CASSESRGTSGSDTQYF
DNA: TGCGCCAGCAGTGAGTCCCGCGGGACTAGCGGGAGTGATACGCAGTATTTT
V: TRBV10-1
J: TRBJ2-3
D: TRBD2
size: .

CDR3: CATSRGGGQGTGELFF
DNA: TGTGCCACCAGCAGAGGGGGGGGCCAGGGCACCGGGGAGCTGTTTTTT
V: TRBV15
J: TRBJ2-2
D: .
size: .

CDR3: CASSSPPFREQYF
DNA: TGTGCCAGCAGCTCCCCGCCCTTCAGGGAGCAGTACTTC
V: TRBV7-9
J: TRBJ2-7
D: .
size: few

CDR3: CASSSSGGGPTEQFF
DNA: TGTGCCAGCAGCTCCAGCGGGGGGGGGCCCACTGAGCAGTTCTTC
V: TRBV7-2
J: TRBJ2-1
D: TRBD2
size: .

CDR3: CASSVEAGFSYEQYF
DNA: TGTGCCAGCAGCGTAGAGGCAGGGTTCTCCTACGAGCAGTACTTC
V: TRBV9
J: TRBJ2-7
D: .
size: .

CDR3: CASSLGRVNYGYTF
DNA: TGTGCCAGCAGCTTAGGGAGGGTCAACTATGGCTACACCTTC
V: TRBV13
J: TRBJ1-2
D: .
size: .

CDR3: CASSLARGGSYEQYF
DNA: TGTGCCAGCAGCTTAGCTCGGGGGGGCTCCTACGAGCAGTACTTC
V: TRBV7-2
J: TRBJ2-7
D: TRBD2
size: .

CDR3: CASSDQGRGETQYF
DNA: TGTGCCAGCAGTGATCAGGGGCGTGGAGAGACCCAGTACTTC
V: TRBV25-1
J: TRBJ2-5
D: .
size: .

CDR3: CASTPGVQETQYF
DNA: TGTGCCAGCACTCCGGGGGTCCAAGAGACCCAGTACTTC
V: TRBV6-1
J: TRBJ2-5
D: .
size: .

CDR3: CASSLSGYGYTF
DNA: TGTGCCAGCAGCTTAAGCGGCTATGGCTACACCTTC
V: TRBV7-9
J: TRBJ1-2
D: .
size: few

CDR3: CASSLDRDWYGEQYF
DNA: TGTGCCAGCAGCTTAGACCGGGACTGGTATGGCGAGCAGTACTTC
V: TRBV7-2
J: TRBJ2-7
D: .
size: .

CDR3: CASSWGGEETQYF
DNA: TGTGCCAGTAGTTGGGGGGGGGAAGAGACCCAGTACTTC
V: TRBV19
J: TRBJ2-5
D: TRBD2
size: .

CDR3: CASSDRGRMNTEAFF
DNA: TGTGCCAGCAGTGATCGAGGCAGAATGAACACTGAAGCTTTCTTT
V: TRBV6-1
J: TRBJ1-1
D: .
size: .

CDR3: CASSPPSDRGRRTEAFF
DNA: TGTGCCAGCTCACCACCGAGCGACAGGGGGCGGCGGACTGAAGCTTTCTTT
V: TRBV18
J: TRBJ1-1
D: TRBD1
size: once

CDR3: CASSYLDRSPYNEQFF
DNA: TGTGCCAGCAGTTACCTCGACAGGAGTCCTTACAATGAGCAGTTCTTC
V: TRBV6-5
J: TRBJ2-1
D: .
size: few

CDR3: CASSHRQGSYEQYF
DNA: TGTGCCAGCAGTCACAGACAGGGATCCTACGAGCAGTACTTC
V: TRBV6-1
J: TRBJ2-7
D: TRBD1
size: .

CDR3: CASSQGVVDTQYF
DNA: TGTGCCAGCAGCCAGGGGGTGGTGGATACGCAGTATTTT
V: TRBV7-2
J: TRBJ2-3
D: TRBD1
size: once

CDR3: CASSLQGGSNQPQHF
DNA: TGTGCCAGCTCACTACAGGGTGGGAGCAATCAGCCCCAGCATTTT
V: TRBV18
J: TRBJ1-5
D: .
size: few

CDR3: CASSPQGGSYEQYF
DNA: TGTGCCAGCAGTCCTCAAGGGGGATCCTACGAGCAGTACTTC
V: TRBV11-1
J: TRBJ2-7
D: .
size: .

CDR3: CASSLTRSLSYEQYF
DNA: TGTGCCAGCAGTTTAACTCGGAGCCTATCCTACGAGCAGTACTTC
V: TRBV28
J: TRBJ2-7
D: .
size: once

CDR3: CAWETRGSGELFF
DNA: TGTGCCTGGGAAACTAGGGGGTCCGGGGAGCTGTTTTTT
V: TRBV30
J: TRBJ2-2
D: .
size: .

CDR3: CASSRTSGYTGELFF
DNA: TGTGCCAGCAGCCGGACTAGCGGCTACACCGGGGAGTTGTTTTTT
V: TRBV7-8
J: TRBJ2-2
D: TRBD2
size: once

CDR3: CASSVGYNQPQHF
DNA: TGTGCCAGCAGCGTAGGTTACAATCAGCCCCAGCATTTT
V: TRBV9
J: TRBJ1-5
D: .
size: .

CDR3: CASSVVAANTEAFF
DNA: TGTGCCAGCAGCGTAGTAGCGGCGAACACTGAAGCTTTCTTT
V: TRBV9
J: TRBJ1-1
D: .
size: .

CDR3: CSDGGLAGNTDTQYF
DNA: TGCAGCGATGGCGGACTAGCGGGTAACACAGATACGCAGTATTTT
V: TRBV29-1
J: TRBJ2-3
D: TRBD2
size: .

CDR3: CASSQISDRASGANVLTF
DNA: TGCGCCAGCAGCCAAATCTCGGACAGGGCCTCTGGGGCCAACGTCCTGACTTTC
V: TRBV4-1
J: TRBJ2-6
D: TRBD1
size: few